The clone carrying this T cell receptor beta chain was counted a few times. This entry belongs to a study of blood T cell repertoires in COVID-19. As for the study in general: Some COVID-19 samples were acute and others convalescent; all came from the United States, Italy and Spain.

Methods used by the authors: Estimates of nucleated cell counts were drawn from the amplification of reference gene primers. This table comes from immunoSEQ multiplex PCR, and its TCRdb copy is limited to in-frame clones, with some not included. V, J and clone size are taken as reported in that table, and D and trimming were inferred from the DNA itself. The sample comprises around 16,000 clones, approximately 85% of which are singletons, and roughly 22% rests with the top ten. V was trimmed by 4 bases and J by 1 base, leaving 11 bases between them. This CDR3 comprises 13 residues. From germline, CDR1 is SQVTM and CDR2 ANQGSEA.

The source is a man older than 75 with active or convalescent COVID-19. The chain combines TRBV29-1 with TRBJ2-7, with D possibly being TRBD2 (5 bases). The source material was peripheral blood. CDR3 in amino acids: CSVVRGNSYEQYF. The CDR3 coding sequence is TGCAGCGTTGTCCGGGGTAATTCCTACGAGCAGTACTTC.